Below are 14 T cell receptor beta chains sequenced from a single sample in a study of T-cell memory formation after mild COVID-19. TCRdb independently ran MiXCR on the 5' RACE reads; one entry per CDR3 protein. The sample includes roughly 450,000 distinct CDR3 sequences, around a sixth of them seen just once. The sequencing sample was made of PBMCs or a T cell subset sorted from them (not recorded which). Receptors were obtained from an adult woman who had mild COVID-19 (a few samples of this study predate the infection). Cell type and time point are not known.

Only a few counts were recorded for this clonotype. CDR3 DNA sequence: TGTGCCAGCAGCTTAACTAGCGGGAGAACCGGGGAGCTGTTTTTT. It is translated as CASSLTSGRTGELFF. The rearrangement joins TRBV7-9 to TRBJ2-2, with 11 positions matching TRBD2. The CDR3 covers 15 residues. With 2 bases clipped from V and 5 bases from J, the junction kept 1 base outside the gene matches. Per germline, CDR1 SEHNR and CDR2 FQNEAQ (reference sequence). Using reference TRBV7-9 and TRBJ2-2 for the parts outside the CDR3, the full variable domain is DTGVSQNPRHKITKRGQNVTFRCDPISEHNRLYWYRQTLGQGPEFLTYFQNEAQLEKSRLLSDRFSAERPKGSFSTLEIQRTEQGDSAMYLCASSLTSGRTGELFFGEGSRLTVL.

The rearrangement links TRBV12-5 to TRBJ1-1; D gene unclear. This CDR3 has 14 residues. Germline CDR1 and CDR2: LGHNT and FRNRAP. V was shortened by 8 bases and J by 7 bases, with 20 bases between the two germline ends. CDR3 DNA sequence: TGTGCTAGTCTCGTGTCGACTGGATACGGTGAAGCTTTCTTT. This translates into CASLVSTGYGEAFF.

This chain joins TRBV9 and TRBJ1-1; D is undetermined. V was trimmed by 1 base and J by 1 base, leaving 11 bases between them. Germline V gene lookup returns CDR1 SGDLS and CDR2 YYNGEE. This CDR3 region has 15 residues. The CDR3 here is CASSVFGSGNTEAFF. In nucleotides, the CDR3 is TGTGCCAGCAGCGTATTCGGGTCGGGGAACACTGAAGCTTTCTTT. Together with reference TRBV9 and TRBJ1-1, the CDR3 gives the full variable domain: DSGVTQTPKHLITATGQRVTLRCSPRSGDLSVYWYQQSLDQGLQFLIQYYNGEERAKGNILERFSAQQFPDLHSELNLSSLELGDSALYFCASSVFGSGNTEAFFGQGTRLTVV.

V is TRBV5-1 and J is TRBJ1-2; 9 nucleotides line up with TRBD1. Looked up from germline, CDR1 is SGHRS and CDR2 is YFSETQ. The ends lost 0 bases at V and 3 bases at J; junction bases unmatched: 6. CDR3 length equals 16 residues. CDR3 DNA sequence: TGCGCCAGCAGCTTGGCCAAGGGACAGGGTGACTATGGCTACACCTTC. Encoded protein: CASSLAKGQGDYGYTF.

This clonotype was seen a handful of times. The chain has TRBV29-1 and TRBJ1-1; a possible D gene is TRBD1 (6 bases). Between the trimmed V and J ends, which lost 4 bases and 1 base, there was a span of 10 bases. Germline values: CDR1 SQVTM, CDR2 ANQGSEA. The CDR3 spans 13 residues. CDR3 DNA: TGCAGCGTTGGGACAGCGAGGAACACTGAAGCTTTCTTT. Amino acids: CSVGTARNTEAFF.

The chain recombines TRBV20-1 with TRBJ1-1, with a possible D match to TRBD1 (5 bases). The CDR3 sequence is 14 residues long. Trimming cost V 4 bases and J 4 bases, with 16 bases left between them. Germline V lookup: CDR1 DFQATT, CDR2 SNEGSKA (reference sequence). Here the CDR3 reads CSATPGGTRTEAFF. CDR3 in DNA: TGCAGTGCTACCCCGGGGGGGACGCGCACTGAAGCTTTCTTT.

The V gene is TRBV9, the J gene TRBJ2-7; D not resolved. V was pared by 4 bases and J by 2 bases, with 13 bases between. The CDR3 totals 14 residues. Germline CDR1 SGDLS, CDR2 YYNGEE. CDR3 coding DNA: TGTGCCAGCAGCCCAGAGGACCTTCCCTACGAGCAGTACTTC. Translated, it gives CASSPEDLPYEQYF.

The chain is built from TRBV25-1 and TRBJ1-6; 8 bases fit TRBD1. Germline-derived CDR1 and CDR2 are MGHDK and SYGVNS. This CDR3 is 15 amino acids long. V lost 6 bases, J lost 3 bases, and 4 bases stayed unmatched. The CDR3 DNA sequence: TGTGCCAGCAGGGGAGACAGGGGCTATAATTCACCCCTCCACTTT. Its protein product is CASRGDRGYNSPLHF.

This clonotype has a handful of counts. The chain couples TRBV11-2 to TRBJ2-1; D remains ambiguous. Trimming removed 0 bases at V and 0 bases at J, with 9 bases between. Per germline, CDR1 SGHAT and CDR2 FQNNGV. The CDR3 spans 16 residues. CDR3 sequence reads: CASSLDRLSSYNEQFF. In DNA, the CDR3 is TGTGCCAGCAGCTTAGACAGGTTAAGCTCCTACAATGAGCAGTTCTTC.

This clonotype has just a few counts. The chain is built from TRBV15 and TRBJ2-3; tentative D call: TRBD2 (6 bases). The V and J ends lost 3 bases and 10 bases respectively, with 14 bases between them. The germline CDR1 and CDR2 sequences are LNHNV and YYDKDF (reference sequence). The CDR3 runs to 13 residues. CDR3 sequence reads: CATSSSPAGSQYF. CDR3 sequence (DNA): TGTGCCACCAGCAGCTCCCCAGCGGGCTCGCAGTATTTT.

This clonotype was picked up a small number of times. The gene calls are TRBV24-1 and TRBJ1-2; no clear D. CDR1 and CDR2 from the germline V gene are KGHDR and SFDVKD. Between the trimmed V and J ends, which lost 0 bases and 6 bases, there was a span of 4 bases. CDR3 length: 12 amino acids. Written as DNA, the CDR3 is TGTGCCACCAGTGATTTGACGGATGGCTACACCTTC. The encoded protein is CATSDLTDGYTF.

The chain carries TRBV7-2 and TRBJ2-7; TRBD2 agrees at 13 bases. With 5 bases clipped from V and 5 bases from J, the junction kept 9 bases outside the gene matches. This CDR3 comprises 16 residues. CDR1 is SGHTA, CDR2 FQGNSA, per germline. The CDR3 region is CASSDGLAGVGHEQYF. CDR3 coding DNA: TGTGCCAGCAGCGACGGACTAGCGGGAGTAGGCCACGAGCAGTACTTC.

The chain uses TRBV7-9 and TRBJ1-1, with 8 bases lining up with TRBD1. With V trimmed by 6 bases and J by 0 bases, 9 bases remained unmatched. CDR3 size: 16 residues. CDR1 SEHNR and CDR2 FQNEAQ come from the germline V gene (reference sequence). CDR3 coding DNA: TGTGCCAGCAGACAACTGAGGACAGGGATGAACACTGAAGCTTTCTTT. Residues: CASRQLRTGMNTEAFF. The full variable domain, with the rest looked up from reference TRBV7-9 and TRBJ1-1, is DTGVSQNPRHKITKRGQNVTFRCDPISEHNRLYWYRQTLGQGPEFLTYFQNEAQLEKSRLLSDRFSAERPKGSFSTLEIQRTEQGDSAMYLCASRQLRTGMNTEAFFGQGTRLTVV.

This clonotype has only a few counts. The chain has TRBV12-3 or TRBV12-4 and TRBJ2-1; D not resolved. The CDR3 spans 13 residues. Trimming cost V 4 bases and J 3 bases, with 7 bases left between them. The CDR3 nucleotides read TGTGCCAGCAGTTCGGGCCACTACAATGAGCAGTTCTTC. It encodes CASSSGHYNEQFF.